The clone carrying this T cell receptor (beta chain) was detected only a few times. Its antigen is unknown. The CDR3 spans 14 residues. The germline gives CDR1 SEHNR, CDR2 FQNEAQ (reference sequence). Deletions cut 6 bases from V and 4 bases from J, with 15 bases between. The record originates from a study of identical twins. Whole-study findings and limits: For zero-insertion analyses, partial confounding could come from invariant MAIT and iNKT cells.

MiXCR, applied by TCRdb to the 5' RACE reads, yields one record per CDR3 protein. The sample has 1.5 million to 2 million distinct CDR3 sequences; roughly 35% are singletons. Sequenced input: cord blood. The TCR comes from a newborn girl in good health. The chain employs TRBV7-9 and TRBJ1-2; D is unclear. The CDR3 loop reads CASRRLGGPYGYTF. CDR3 coding DNA: TGTGCCAGCAGACGCCTCGGCGGACCCTATGGCTACACCTTC.